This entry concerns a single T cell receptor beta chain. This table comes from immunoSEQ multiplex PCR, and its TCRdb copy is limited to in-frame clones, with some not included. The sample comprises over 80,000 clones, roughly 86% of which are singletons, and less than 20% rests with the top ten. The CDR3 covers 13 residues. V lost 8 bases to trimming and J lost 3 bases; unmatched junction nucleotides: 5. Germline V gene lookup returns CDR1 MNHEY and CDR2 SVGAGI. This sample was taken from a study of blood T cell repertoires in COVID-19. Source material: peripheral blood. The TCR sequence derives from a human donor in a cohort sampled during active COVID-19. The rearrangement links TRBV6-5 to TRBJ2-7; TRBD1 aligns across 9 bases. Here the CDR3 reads CASEPGQGYEQYF. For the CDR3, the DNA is TGTGCCAGCGAACCGGGACAGGGCTACGAGCAGTACTTC.